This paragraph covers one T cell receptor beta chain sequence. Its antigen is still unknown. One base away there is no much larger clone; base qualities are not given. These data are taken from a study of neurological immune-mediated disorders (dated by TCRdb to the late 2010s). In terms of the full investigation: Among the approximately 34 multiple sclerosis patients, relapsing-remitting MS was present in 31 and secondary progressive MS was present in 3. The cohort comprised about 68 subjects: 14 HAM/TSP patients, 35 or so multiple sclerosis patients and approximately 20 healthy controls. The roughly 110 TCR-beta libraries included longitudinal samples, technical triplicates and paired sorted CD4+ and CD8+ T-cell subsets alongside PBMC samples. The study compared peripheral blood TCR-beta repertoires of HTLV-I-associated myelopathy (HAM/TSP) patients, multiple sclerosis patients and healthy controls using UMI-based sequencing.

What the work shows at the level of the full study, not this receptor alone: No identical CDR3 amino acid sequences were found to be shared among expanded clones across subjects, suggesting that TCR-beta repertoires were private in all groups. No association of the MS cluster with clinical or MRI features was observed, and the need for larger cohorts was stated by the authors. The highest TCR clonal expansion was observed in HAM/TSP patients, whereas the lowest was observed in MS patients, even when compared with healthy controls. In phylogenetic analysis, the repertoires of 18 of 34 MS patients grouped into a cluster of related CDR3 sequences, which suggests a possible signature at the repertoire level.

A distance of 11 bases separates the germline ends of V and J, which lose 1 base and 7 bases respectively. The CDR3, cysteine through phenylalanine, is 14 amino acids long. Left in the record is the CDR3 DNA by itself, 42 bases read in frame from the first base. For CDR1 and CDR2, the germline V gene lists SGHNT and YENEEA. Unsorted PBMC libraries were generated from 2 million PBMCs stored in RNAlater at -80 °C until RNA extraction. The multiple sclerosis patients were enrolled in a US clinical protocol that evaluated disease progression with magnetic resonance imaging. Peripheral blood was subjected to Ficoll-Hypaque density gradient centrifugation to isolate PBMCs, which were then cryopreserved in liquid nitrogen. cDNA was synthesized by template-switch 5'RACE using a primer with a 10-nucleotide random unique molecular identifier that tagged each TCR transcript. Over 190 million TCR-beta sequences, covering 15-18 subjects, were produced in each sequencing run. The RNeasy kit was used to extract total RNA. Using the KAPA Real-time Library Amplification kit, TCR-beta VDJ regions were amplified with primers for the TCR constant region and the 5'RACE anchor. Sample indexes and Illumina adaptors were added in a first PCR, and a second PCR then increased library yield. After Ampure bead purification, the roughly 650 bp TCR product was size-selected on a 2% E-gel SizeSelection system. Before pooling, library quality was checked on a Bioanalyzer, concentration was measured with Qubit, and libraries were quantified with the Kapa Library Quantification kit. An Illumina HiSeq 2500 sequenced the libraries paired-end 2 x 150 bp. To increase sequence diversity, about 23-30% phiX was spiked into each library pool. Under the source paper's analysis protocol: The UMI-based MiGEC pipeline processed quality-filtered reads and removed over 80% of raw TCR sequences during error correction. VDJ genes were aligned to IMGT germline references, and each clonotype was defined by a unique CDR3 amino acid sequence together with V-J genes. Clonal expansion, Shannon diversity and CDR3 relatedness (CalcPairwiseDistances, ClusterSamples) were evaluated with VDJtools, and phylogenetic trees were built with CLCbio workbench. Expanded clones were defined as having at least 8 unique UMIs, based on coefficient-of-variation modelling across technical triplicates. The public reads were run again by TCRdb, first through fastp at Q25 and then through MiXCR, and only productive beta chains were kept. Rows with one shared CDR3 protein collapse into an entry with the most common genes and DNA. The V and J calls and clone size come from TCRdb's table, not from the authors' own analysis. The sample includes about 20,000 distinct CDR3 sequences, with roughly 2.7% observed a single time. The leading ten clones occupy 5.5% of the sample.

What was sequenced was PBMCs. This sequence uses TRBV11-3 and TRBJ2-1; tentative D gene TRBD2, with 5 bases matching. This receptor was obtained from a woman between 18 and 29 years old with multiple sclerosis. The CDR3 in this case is CASSLGLASNEQFF. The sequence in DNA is TGTGCCAGCAGCTTAGGCTTAGCGTCAAATGAGCAGTTCTTC.